These T cell receptor beta chains were read from a single sample in a study of T cell repertoires in cytomegalovirus infection. TCRdb used MiXCR to reprocess the reads, holding one entry per CDR3 protein. Of 200,000 or so distinct CDR3 sequences in the sample, roughly 19% are singletons; the top ten hold about 2.9%. Sequencing used PBMCs. These receptors were collected from a human donor in good health (CMV status not recorded). Some clones in this sample may be carry-over from other donors' samples. Both conserved end residues are part of each CDR3. The D gene is left open where the match is weak. Clone size appears in some rows only: once, few, many, or a class for an expanded clone.

J,D,V,size,DNA,CDR3
TRBJ1-1,.,TRBV11-3,.,TGTGCCAGCAGCGACAGCCCCTACACTGAAGCTTTCTTT,CASSDSPYTEAFF
TRBJ2-3,TRBD2,TRBV19,.,TGTGCCACCCGGGGACTAGCGGGAGGGAACACAGATACGCAGTATTTT,CATRGLAGGNTDTQYF
TRBJ2-3,TRBD2,TRBV20-1,many,TGCAGTGCTAGGGGACTAGCTGCAGATACGCAGTATTTT,CSARGLAADTQYF
TRBJ2-7,.,TRBV11-2,many,TGTGCCAGCAGCTTAGACAGGGCGAGGGACGAGCAGTACTTC,CASSLDRARDEQYF
TRBJ1-5,.,TRBV19,few,TGTGCCAGTAGTGATGTGGCCCCGGGGAATCAGCCCCAGCATTTT,CASSDVAPGNQPQHF
TRBJ2-4,TRBD2,TRBV7-2,many,TGTGCCAGCAGCTTAGGCGGGAGGTACAAAAACATTCAGTACTTC,CASSLGGRYKNIQYF
TRBJ2-5,.,TRBV7-9,many,TGTGCCAGCAATGCGGATCAAGAGACCCAGTACTTC,CASNADQETQYF
TRBJ2-1,TRBD2,TRBV19,.,TGTGCCAGTACCAGACTAGCGGGAGTATCTGGGGTGAATGAGCAGTTCTTC,CASTRLAGVSGVNEQFF
TRBJ2-5,TRBD2,TRBV7-7,.,TGTGCCAGCAGCGTAACACCCTCCGCGGGGGGTGGAGAGACCCAGTACTTC,CASSVTPSAGGGETQYF
TRBJ2-7,.,TRBV6-5,many,TGTGCCAGCAGTTTAAACGAGCAGTACTTC,CASSLNEQYF
TRBJ2-1,TRBD2,TRBV20-1,few,TGCAGTGCTGAGCCTCTAGCGGGAGGTGGCAATGAGCAGTTCTTC,CSAEPLAGGGNEQFF
TRBJ2-5,.,TRBV6-5,few,TGTGCCAGCAGTTACCGGGGAGCCCAGTACTTC,CASSYRGAQYF
TRBJ1-3,.,TRBV4-1,few,TGCGCCAGCAGCCAAGACGAACGGACTGGAAACACCATATATTTT,CASSQDERTGNTIYF
TRBJ2-1,.,TRBV5-1,few,TGCGCCAGCAGCTTGGCCAACCAAAACGGTGAGCAGTTCTTC,CASSLANQNGEQFF
TRBJ2-7,TRBD1,TRBV14,.,TGTGCCAGCAGCCAAGACCCGGGACAGGGGTCATCCGAGCAGTACTTC,CASSQDPGQGSSEQYF
TRBJ2-1,TRBD2,TRBV24-1,few,TGTGCCACCAGTGATCCGACTAGCGGGAGGGATCTTGAGCAGTTCTTC,CATSDPTSGRDLEQFF
TRBJ2-1,.,TRBV5-6,few,TGTGCCAGCAGCCGAGCCGAAAGGACATTCAATGAGCAGTTCTTC,CASSRAERTFNEQFF
TRBJ1-6,.,TRBV20-1,once,TGCAGTGCTAGAGCGTCGGGGTTCAATTCACCCCTCCACTTT,CSARASGFNSPLHF
TRBJ2-1,.,TRBV4-3,.,TGCGCCAGCAGCCAAGAAGAGGGGAATGAGCAGTTCTTC,CASSQEEGNEQFF
TRBJ2-2,TRBD2,TRBV7-3,many,TGTGCCAGCAGCTTGACTAGCGGGATGGTGAACACCGGGGAGCTGTTTTTT,CASSLTSGMVNTGELFF
TRBJ2-6,TRBD1,TRBV7-9,few,TGTGCCAGCAGCAGGACAGGGTTTGGGGCCAACGTCCTGACTTTC,CASSRTGFGANVLTF
TRBJ1-3,.,TRBV6-6,.,TGTGCCAGCAGTTACATCGGGGCGTCCAACTCTGGAAACACCATATATTTT,CASSYIGASNSGNTIYF
TRBJ2-2,.,TRBV20-1,few,TGCAGCGCTAGGGGCGGGGAGCTGTTTTTT,CSARGGELFF
TRBJ2-1,TRBD2,TRBV6-2/TRBV6-3,many,TGTGCCAGCGGAATAGGGGGACTAGGTGAGCAGTTCTTC,CASGIGGLGEQFF
TRBJ1-3,TRBD1,TRBV6-6,.,TGTGCCAGCAGACAGGGGTTCTCTGGAAACACCATATATTTT,CASRQGFSGNTIYF
TRBJ2-7,TRBD2,TRBV4-1,.,TGTGCTAGCAGCCAAGGACTAGCGGGGGGGTACGAGCAGTACTTC,CASSQGLAGGYEQYF
TRBJ1-3,TRBD1,TRBV7-3,many,TGTGCCAGCAGCTTGCAGCCGACAGGGAGCGGAAACACCATATATTTT,CASSLQPTGSGNTIYF
TRBJ2-2,TRBD1,TRBV11-3,.,TGTGCCACCAGCTTGGGACAGGCCGGGAACACCGGGGAGCTGTTTTTT,CATSLGQAGNTGELFF
TRBJ2-3,TRBD2,TRBV5-8,few,TGTGCCAGCAGCCCTGGACTAGCGGGAGACGTAGATACGCAGTATTTT,CASSPGLAGDVDTQYF
TRBJ2-5,.,TRBV28,.,TGTGCCACCCAGGGCCCAGGGCGGGAGACCCAGTACTTC,CATQGPGRETQYF
TRBJ2-1,TRBD2,TRBV27,few,TGTGCCAGCAGTTTAGCTGCGGGAGTGGATTACAATGAGCAGTTCTTC,CASSLAAGVDYNEQFF
TRBJ2-5,TRBD2,TRBV28,many,TGTGCCAGCACTTCTAGGGCGGGAGGGCCGGGAGAGACCCAGTACTTC,CASTSRAGGPGETQYF
TRBJ2-7,TRBD2,TRBV28,.,TGTGCCAGCAGTCCGCGGACTAGCGGGCCCTACGAGCAGTACTTC,CASSPRTSGPYEQYF
TRBJ1-1,TRBD1,TRBV6-1,many,TGTGCCAGCAGATCCACCACAGGGGGCGGAAGAGTCACTGAAGCTTTCTTT,CASRSTTGGGRVTEAFF
TRBJ1-4,TRBD1,TRBV20-1,.,TGCAGTGCTAGAGCTATTCAGGGGGAAGAAGAAAAACTGTTTTTT,CSARAIQGEEEKLFF
TRBJ1-2,TRBD1,TRBV7-2,many,TGTGCCAGCAGCCCCGACAGGGGCTATGGCTACACCTTC,CASSPDRGYGYTF
TRBJ2-3,.,TRBV28,few,TGTGCCAGCTCAGGCGCTTACACGCAGTATTTT,CASSGAYTQYF
TRBJ2-7,.,TRBV9,few,TGTGCCAGCAGCCTAGCGTCGGAGCCCTACGAGCAGTACTTC,CASSLASEPYEQYF
TRBJ2-5,TRBD2,TRBV11-2,few,TGTGCCAGCAGCTCTGGACTAGGGGAGACCCAGTACTTC,CASSSGLGETQYF
TRBJ1-5,TRBD1,TRBV6-6,many,TGTGCCAGCTCTTACCAAGGCAGGGGGCTAAGCAATCAGCCCCAGCATTTT,CASSYQGRGLSNQPQHF
TRBJ2-1,.,TRBV12-5,.,TGTGCTAGTGGTTTGGTAAAGGGGAGCCCCTACAATGAGCAGTTCTTC,CASGLVKGSPYNEQFF
TRBJ1-2,.,TRBV6-6,few,TGTGCCAGCAGTTACTCCAGGGACTATGGCTACACCTTC,CASSYSRDYGYTF
TRBJ1-1,TRBD1,TRBV7-9,.,TGTGCCAGCAGCTACCAGGACAGGGGGAACACTGAAGCTTTCTTT,CASSYQDRGNTEAFF
TRBJ1-6,.,TRBV7-8,many,TGTGCCAGCAGCTTAACAGGGTGGGGGTCACCCCTCCACTTT,CASSLTGWGSPLHF
TRBJ1-2,.,TRBV9,few,TGTGCCAGCAGCGCTGGGGGTCCTGGGGGCTACACCTTC,CASSAGGPGGYTF
TRBJ2-7,TRBD2,TRBV4-1,.,TGCGCCAGCAGCCTCAAAAGGGCCGGGAGGGCAGATTGGGACGAGCAGTACTTC,CASSLKRAGRADWDEQYF
TRBJ2-1,.,TRBV7-2,many,TGTGCCAGCAGCACTTCTATAGGAGTTAATGAGCAGTTCTTC,CASSTSIGVNEQFF
TRBJ2-7,.,TRBV12-3/TRBV12-4,few,TGTGCCAGCAGTTTCGCCAACGAGCAGTACTTC,CASSFANEQYF
TRBJ1-4,TRBD1,TRBV7-9,many,TGTGCCAGCCACCTTGCTGCCGGGACAGGGTCGGAAAAACTGTTTTTT,CASHLAAGTGSEKLFF
TRBJ2-1,TRBD2,TRBV6-2/TRBV6-3,.,TGTGCCAGCAGTTACGGGACTAGCGGGAGGGTCCATGAGCAGTTCTTC,CASSYGTSGRVHEQFF
TRBJ1-2,.,TRBV12-3/TRBV12-4,.,TGTGCCAGCAGTCCCCGGGACCTCTTGCACTTC,CASSPRDLLHF
TRBJ2-7,.,TRBV5-1,few,TGCGCCAGCAGCTGGGAACCCATCAAGGCCTACGAGCAGTACTTC,CASSWEPIKAYEQYF
TRBJ2-3,.,TRBV12-3/TRBV12-4,many,TGTGCCAGCAGTTTAGGGGTCGATACGCAGTATTTT,CASSLGVDTQYF
TRBJ2-7,TRBD1,TRBV29-1,.,TGCAGCGTACTCGGGACAGGGACGTCCTACGAGCAGTACTTC,CSVLGTGTSYEQYF
TRBJ2-1,TRBD2,TRBV29-1,few,TGCAGCGTTGCCAAGGGACTAGCGGGGAACAATGAGCAGTTCTTC,CSVAKGLAGNNEQFF
TRBJ2-5,.,TRBV5-1,few,TGCGCCAGCAGCTTGGGGCCGGGCCTGGAAGGGACCCAGTACTTC,CASSLGPGLEGTQYF
TRBJ2-2,.,TRBV12-5,few,TGTGCTAGTGGCCTCGGGGACACGGCCGGCGGGGAGCTGTTTTTT,CASGLGDTAGGELFF
TRBJ2-3,TRBD2,TRBV19,.,TGTGCCAGTAGTATTGGCGGGAGTAGAGATACGCAGTATTTT,CASSIGGSRDTQYF
TRBJ2-6,TRBD1,TRBV19,few,TGTGCCAGTAGCAGCCGGGACAGGGCCATCTCTGGGGCCAACGTCCTGACTTTC,CASSSRDRAISGANVLTF